The next 20 T cell receptor beta chains were all read from a single sample in a study of tumor and adjacent non-tumor tissue in lung cancer. A modified ARM-PCR protocol with three rounds of nested PCR amplified TCRbeta. TCRdb re-called the multiplex PCR reads through MiXCR, storing one row per CDR3 protein. This table holds about 75,000 distinct CDR3 sequences, under 70% found once. RNA was extracted from bulk tissue without any cell sorting. This non-tumor lung sample came from over 3 cm beyond the tumor edge. Sample: distant non-tumor lung tissue. The receptors were gathered from a woman aged 45 to 65 with non-small cell lung cancer.

J is TRBJ2-3 and V is TRBV11-1; 7 bases fit TRBD1. CDR1 and CDR2 from the germline V gene are SGHAT and FQDESV (reference sequence). The CDR3 has 14 residues. The trim removed 7 bases at V and 6 bases at J, leaving 10 bases unmatched. CDR3 region: CASNLATGVDTQYF. CDR3 sequence (DNA): TGTGCCAGCAATTTAGCCACAGGGGTTGATACGCAGTATTTT.

This clonotype has only a few counts. This could be a read error, since a much larger clone is one nucleotide away. The chain employs TRBV20-1 and TRBJ2-2; 9 bases agree with TRBD1. Germline V gives CDR1 DFQATT, CDR2 SNEGSKA (reference sequence). This CDR3 has 17 residues. DNA for the CDR3: TGCAGTGCTAGAGACGCGGACAGGGGAACAGACACCGGGAAGCTGTTTTTT. It specifies CSARDADRGTDTGKLFF.

This clonotype appeared a few times. The genes are TRBV10-2 and TRBJ2-7; 8 nucleotides line up with TRBD2. The ends lost 4 bases at V and 2 bases at J; junction bases unmatched: 4. Germline V gene data show CDR1 as WSHSY and CDR2 as SAAADI. The CDR3 is 14 residues long. In DNA form, the CDR3 reads TGCGCCAGCAGTGGGTTAGCGGGAACCTACGAGCAGTACTTC. Protein sequence: CASSGLAGTYEQYF.

About this clonotype: This sequence may be a read error, since a much larger clone differs from it by one base. The rearrangement joins TRBV20-1 to TRBJ2-3; D is uncertain. This CDR3 comprises 15 residues. Germline lookup yields CDR1 DFQATT and CDR2 SNEGSKA (reference sequence). This CDR3 reads CTARVALAPRDTQYF. DNA for the CDR3: TGCACTGCTAGAGTCGCCTTGGCCCCGAGAGATACGCAGTATTTT.

This clonotype was observed at least ten times. This chain joins TRBV14 and TRBJ1-6, with 9 positions matching TRBD1. Trimming cost V 1 base and J 6 bases; bases outside gene matches: 4. The CDR3 spans 16 residues. Germline CDR1 is SGHDN and CDR2 is FVKESK. In DNA form, the CDR3 reads TGTGCCAGCAGCCAAGCACGGACAGGGGCTAATTCACCCCTCCACTTT. Its translation: CASSQARTGANSPLHF.

Concerning this clonotype: A read error may be the cause here, since a much bigger clone is one base away. The chain recombines TRBV28 with TRBJ2-5; D may be TRBD2 (6 bases). Germline CDR1 is MDHEN and CDR2 is SYDVKM. The CDR3 runs to 17 residues. This CDR3 is CAGSVGGVLPGRETQYF. The CDR3 DNA reads TGTGCCGGCAGCGTTGGCGGGGTCCTTCCGGGAAGGGAGACCCAGTACTTC.

The chain joins TRBV6-4 to TRBJ2-3; D is unclear. V lost 4 bases and J lost 5, with 16 bases in between. Germline CDR1 MRHNA, CDR2 SNTAGT. CDR3 length equals 15 residues. CDR3 amino acids: CASSGDIGNIDTQYF. The CDR3 nucleotides are TGTGCCAGCAGTGGAGACATAGGGAACATAGATACGCAGTATTTT.

Notes on this clonotype: It is likely a read error, because the conserved phenylalanine at the end of the CDR3 is missing. This rearrangement joins TRBV11-2 to TRBJ2-1; no clear D. The CDR3 sequence is 13 residues long. V was shortened by 1 base and J by 9 bases, with 10 bases between the two germline ends. Germline V lookup: CDR1 SGHAT, CDR2 FQNNGV. The CDR3 protein is CASSLGRLLEQFL. DNA for the CDR3: TGTGCCAGCAGCTTAGGAAGGTTACTTGAGCAGTTCCTC.

CDR3 loop: CASNRMILAGDYEQFF. CDR3 nucleotide sequence: TGTGCCAGCAACCGGATGATACTAGCAGGGGACTATGAGCAGTTCTTC. The chain recombines TRBV11-2 with TRBJ2-1, with D perhaps being TRBD1 or TRBD2 (6 bases each). Germline V gene sequence: CDR1 SGHAT, CDR2 FQNNGV. This CDR3 comprises 16 residues. The ends were cut back, 7 bases at V and 8 bases at J, with 24 bases in the middle.

The chain links TRBV5-1 to TRBJ2-3; D not resolved. CDR3 length equals 15 residues. CDR1 and CDR2 (germline): SGHRS, YFSETQ. The ends were cut back, 3 bases at V and 3 bases at J, with 14 bases in the middle. The CDR3 nucleotides are TGCGCCAGCAGCTATGAATGGGTTTTGACAGATACGCAGTATTTT. Its translation: CASSYEWVLTDTQYF.

The V gene is TRBV4-2, the J gene TRBJ2-7, with TRBD2 as a possible D gene (5 bases). Germline V CDR1 and CDR2: LGHNA, YNFKEQ. With 0 bases removed from V and 10 bases from J, the gap between germline ends came to 31 bases. The CDR3 loop spans 19 amino acids. This CDR3 is CASSQETRAEVYGGLEQYF. The CDR3 DNA is TGTGCCAGCAGCCAAGAGACCAGAGCCGAGGTCTATGGAGGCCTCGAACAGTACTTC.

The chain links TRBV20-1 to TRBJ2-7, with 11 bases that match TRBD2. The V gene's germline CDR1 is DFQATT and CDR2 SNEGSKA (reference sequence). V shed 6 bases and J 2 bases; nucleotides not matched to a gene: 6. The CDR3 sequence is 14 residues long. The CDR3 loop reads CSADLAGGAYEQYF. The DNA for the CDR3 is TGCAGTGCGGATCTAGCGGGAGGAGCCTACGAGCAGTACTTC.

A word on this clonotype: A junction end diverges from the germline sequence, so it may reflect a read error. The rearrangement links TRBV29-1 to TRBJ2-3; D gene unclear. The CDR3 has 14 amino acids. The V gene's germline CDR1 is SQVTM and CDR2 ANQGSEA. The CDR3 reads CIVEKSRSTDTQYF. CDR3 coding DNA: TGCATCGTTGAAAAGTCTCGCAGCACAGATACGCAGTATTTT.

As regards this clonotype: The CDR3 ends on some other residue instead of the conserved phenylalanine or tryptophan, so this is likely a read error. V gene TRBV29-1 combines with J gene TRBJ2-1; 7 bases line up with TRBD1. The J call may not be correct, given that the DNA end is closer to TRBJ2-7. This CDR3 region has 14 residues. Germline V gene data show CDR1 as SQVTM and CDR2 as ANQGSEA. Here the CDR3 reads CSVGETGYNNEQYS. The CDR3 coding sequence is TGCAGCGTTGGCGAGACAGGGTATAACAATGAGCAGTACTCC.

V and J are TRBV29-1 and TRBJ2-1; D is perhaps TRBD2 (7 bases). The CDR3 extends over 9 amino acids. Germline values: CDR1 SQVTM, CDR2 ANQGSEA. In DNA form, the CDR3 reads TGCAATGGGGGGGGGCCGGAGTTCTTC. This translates into CNGGGPEFF.

This clonotype was counted a few times. This may arise from a read error, as a much more abundant clone is one base away. The CDR3 reads CASSLPRNEQFF. The CDR3 DNA reads as TGTGCCAGCAGCCTCCCCCGGAATGAGCAGTTCTTC. The rearrangement links TRBV6-2 or TRBV6-3 to TRBJ2-1; D is unclear. V gave up 6 bases and J gave up 7 bases, with 10 bases separating them. The CDR3 is 12 amino acids. Per germline, CDR1 MNHEY and CDR2 SVGEGT.

This clonotype was seen ten or more times. The DNA for the CDR3 is TGTGCCAGCAGTTACTCGAGCAGGGACAGGGAGCCCCAGCATTTT. Its translation: CASSYSSRDREPQHF. This chain joins TRBV6-6 and TRBJ1-5, with 9 positions matching TRBD1. Germline lookup yields CDR1 MNHNY and CDR2 SVGAGI (reference sequence). The trim removed 0 bases at V and 8 bases at J, leaving 5 bases unmatched. CDR3 length: 15 amino acids.

About this clonotype itself: A much larger clone differs by one base, so this may be a read error. V and J are TRBV10-3 and TRBJ1-1, with a tentative D call TRBD1 (6 bases). The ends were cut back, 5 bases at V and 7 bases at J, with 20 bases in the middle. The CDR3 covers 15 residues. Looked up from germline, CDR1 is ENHRY and CDR2 is SYGVKD. CDR3 protein: CAISRGSGRGNEAFF. CDR3 sequence (DNA): TGTGCCATCAGTCGAGGGTCAGGCAGGGGCAATGAAGCTTTCTTT.

This clonotype showed up many times. The chain uses TRBV29-1 and TRBJ2-7; TRBD1 is a possible D gene (6 bases). This CDR3 region has 14 residues. The V end was cut by 5 bases, the J end by 0 bases, with 14 bases between. The germline CDR1 and CDR2 sequences are SQVTM and ANQGSEA. In DNA form, the CDR3 reads TGCAGCGTTCAGGCCGGGGACAACTCCTACGAGCAGTACTTC. It is translated as CSVQAGDNSYEQYF.

Remarks on this clonotype: The junction and the germline gene differ at one end; a read error may be behind it. The rearrangement joins TRBV6-2 or TRBV6-3 to TRBJ2-6; tentative D call: TRBD1 (5 bases). Germline V gene data show CDR1 as MNHEY and CDR2 as SVGEGT. The CDR3 is 15 residues long. This CDR3 reads CASSSRPAGANVLTF. The CDR3 DNA reads TGTGCCAGCAGTTCACGGCCGGCTGGGGCCAACGTCCTGACCTTC.